What follows is one TCR beta chain and its context. Its antigen is undetermined. This entry comes from a study of beta chain features in type 1 diabetes. On the study more broadly: Age, gender and cell yields were similar between patients and healthy donors. Examination covered 100 million to 140 million sorted cells spanning all samples. General study points: Type 1 diabetes patients showed a moderate but significant shortening of TCRB CDR3s in all four CD4+ subsets. Cells carrying high TCR expression could end up over-represented when cDNA is sequenced.

Germline-derived CDR1 and CDR2 are LNHNV and YYDKDF (reference sequence). J lost 7 bases, V lost 0 bases, and 4 bases had no gene match. This CDR3 has 14 residues. Every bit of the isolated RNA underwent reverse transcription, so sequencing read expressed TCRB transcripts. The assay was immunoSEQ multiplex PCR, and TCRdb's table has in-frame clones only and misses some. The sample yields around 260,000 clones, 20% seen once. This TCR derives from a middle-aged woman with type 1 diabetes. The chain carries TRBV15 and TRBJ1-2; 8 bases fit TRBD1. Sequenced material: naive CD4+ T cells from blood. The CDR3 DNA reads TGTGCCACCAGCAGAGATCAGGGGGCAGGTGGCTACACCTTC. Translated, it gives CATSRDQGAGGYTF.